These 9 T cell receptor beta chains were sequenced from one sample in a study of T cells after posttransplantation cyclophosphamide. Some clones are missing from TCRdb's copy, which holds only in-frame ones; the method was immunoSEQ multiplex PCR. The top ten clones hold less than 3.5% of a sample with tens of thousands of clones, 92% of them seen once. The source material was PBMCs. Receptors originate from a woman aged 45-65 years in good health and a related stem cell transplant donor.

V gene TRBV27 combines with J gene TRBJ1-1, with unresolved D. Per the germline V gene, CDR1 is MNHEY and CDR2 is SMNVEV (reference sequence). The V and J ends lost 7 bases and 0 bases respectively, with 15 bases between them. This CDR3 has 15 amino acids. The CDR3 here is CASTRSGALNTEAFF. The CDR3 nucleotides are TGTGCCAGCACCAGATCGGGAGCGCTGAACACTGAAGCTTTCTTT.

The gene calls are TRBV6-4 and TRBJ2-7; D not resolved. V lost 6 bases to trimming and J lost 3 bases, with 3 bases between them. In germline, CDR1 is MRHNA, CDR2 SNTAGT. The length of the CDR3 is 10 residues. Here the CDR3 reads CASSYYEQYF. CDR3 DNA sequence: TGTGCCAGCAGCTACTACGAGCAGTACTTC.

About this clone: One junction end does not reproduce the germline sequence, and a read error may be involved. Other nucleotide sequences from this sample produce the same CDR3. The V gene is TRBV5-6, the J gene TRBJ1-1; 8 positions match TRBD1. The germline gives CDR1 SGHDT, CDR2 YYEEEE. The CDR3 length is 13 residues. The CDR3 loop is CASSWTGQTEAFF. In DNA form, the CDR3 reads TGCGCCAGCAGCTGGACAGGGCAGACTGAAGCTTTCTTT.

J is TRBJ2-5 and V is TRBV7-9; 8 bases line up with TRBD1. Looked up from germline, CDR1 is SEHNR and CDR2 is FQNEAQ (reference sequence). J lost 4 bases, V lost 1 base, and 8 bases had no gene match. The CDR3 totals 16 residues. The CDR3 sequence is CASSLDGGQGRETQYF. CDR3 nucleotide sequence: TGTGCCAGCAGCTTAGACGGAGGACAGGGAAGAGAGACCCAGTACTTC.

The chain couples TRBV28 to TRBJ2-1; 8 bases line up with TRBD1. The V segment lost 2 bases and the J segment 7 bases; nucleotides outside the gene matches: 4. This CDR3 has 14 residues. Germline CDR1 and CDR2: MDHEN and SYDVKM. CDR3 protein: CASSLQGARNEQFF. The CDR3 DNA sequence: TGTGCCAGCAGTTTACAGGGGGCCAGGAATGAGCAGTTCTTC.

The chain uses TRBV14 and TRBJ1-1; perhaps TRBD1 as D (6 bases). V gave up 0 bases and J gave up 12 bases, with 17 bases separating them. This CDR3 region has 14 residues. Germline CDR1 and CDR2: SGHDN and FVKESK. The CDR3 sequence: CASSQDLGQGSTFF. The CDR3 DNA sequence: TGTGCCAGCAGCCAAGATCTTGGGCAGGGGAGCACTTTCTTT.

The chain joins TRBV6-4 to TRBJ1-1; D not certain. The CDR3 is made up of 14 amino acids. CDR1 and CDR2 (germline): MRHNA, SNTAGT. Trimming pared 0 bases from V and 1 base from J, leaving 6 bases between. Written as DNA, the CDR3 is TGTGCCAGCAGTGACTCTGTCAAGAACACTGAAGCTTTCTTT. Translation gives CASSDSVKNTEAFF.

This clone appeared a few times. The V and J genes are TRBV27 and TRBJ1-4; perhaps TRBD1 as D (6 bases). Between the trimmed V and J ends, which lost 5 bases and 4 bases, there was a span of 11 bases. Germline lookup yields CDR1 MNHEY and CDR2 SMNVEV (reference sequence). The CDR3 has 14 amino acids. CDR3 bases: TGTGCCAGCAGTCGAACAGGGATTAATGAAAAACTGTTTTTT. As protein: CASSRTGINEKLFF. Looking up the rest from reference TRBV27 and TRBJ1-4 gives the full variable domain: EAQVTQNPRYLITVTGKKLTVTCSQNMNHEYMSWYRQDPGLGLRQIYYSMNVEVTDKGDVPEGYKVSRKEKRNFPLILESPSPNQTSLYFCASSRTGINEKLFFGSGTQLSVL.

V usage is TRBV19 and J usage is TRBJ1-4, with D maybe TRBD1 (5 bases). Trimming cost V 6 bases and J 8 bases, with 16 bases left between them. CDR1 is LNHDA, CDR2 SQIVND, per germline (reference sequence). The CDR3 totals 14 residues. The CDR3 nucleotides are TGTGCCAGTAGGCTGACAGATCTCCGAGAAAAACTGTTTTTT. Translation gives CASRLTDLREKLFF.